The 20 T cell receptor beta chains given below trace back to one sample, sequenced in a study of blood T cells in healthy people across ages. Together with a sample-barcoded 5' primer, a J-beta primer mix was included in a second PCR lasting roughly 7 to 11 cycles. TCRdb reprocessed the 5' RACE reads with MiXCR, giving one entry per CDR3 protein. Of about 1.6 million distinct CDR3 sequences in the sample, around 35% were seen once. The source material was blood. The receptors were sampled from a woman aged 30 to 39 in good health.

This rearrangement joins TRBV12-3 or TRBV12-4 to TRBJ2-7, with 8 positions matching TRBD1. The V segment lost 3 bases and the J segment 1 base; nucleotides outside the gene matches: 8. The CDR3 runs 16 residues. In DNA, the CDR3 is TGTGCCAGCAGTTTCCTTGACAGGGGACTTTCCTACGAGCAGTACGTC. Translating it yields CASSFLDRGLSYEQYV.

This sequence joins TRBV5-1 and TRBJ1-2; D possibly corresponds to TRBD1 (5 bases). CDR3 length equals 15 residues. Germline CDR1 SGHRS, CDR2 YFSETQ. With 4 bases removed from V and 3 bases from J, the gap between germline ends came to 16 bases. The CDR3 region is CASSTEGLQDYGYTF. Written as DNA, the CDR3 is TGCGCCAGCAGCACGGAGGGACTCCAAGACTATGGCTACACCTTC.

This clonotype was detected ten times or more. The chain uses TRBV4-1 and TRBJ2-1, with 7 positions matching TRBD2. The V and J ends lost 1 base and 7 bases, in that order; junction bases with no gene match: 10. CDR1 is MGHRA and CDR2 is YSYEKL in the germline V gene. The CDR3 is 16 residues long. The CDR3 loop is CASSQARAGDGNEQFF. Written as DNA, the CDR3 is TGCGCCAGCAGCCAAGCACGGGCGGGAGATGGTAATGAGCAGTTCTTC.

The genes are TRBV14 and TRBJ2-7, with D perhaps TRBD2 (5 bases). The CDR3 has 16 amino acids. Germline CDR1 and CDR2: SGHDN and FVKESK. Trimming left V 0 bases short and J 7 bases short, with 19 bases between. CDR3 nucleotides: TGTGCCAGCAGCCAAGATACTTTGACGGGGAGAGTGGAGCAGTACTTC. The encoded protein is CASSQDTLTGRVEQYF.

The chain couples TRBV4-1 to TRBJ1-5; D call uncertain. V lost 1 base and J lost 4, with 14 bases in between. Germline loops: CDR1 MGHRA, CDR2 YSYEKL. CDR3 length equals 16 residues. CDR3 in amino acids: CASSQVLASGNQPQHF. The CDR3 DNA reads TGCGCCAGCAGCCAAGTACTGGCATCGGGGAATCAGCCCCAGCATTTT.

There are a few counts of this clonotype. This rearrangement joins TRBV7-8 to TRBJ2-5, with 8 bases fitting TRBD1. The CDR3 spans 15 residues. Trimming took 3 bases from V and 4 from J; bases not matched to a gene: 7. CDR1 is SGHVS, CDR2 FQNEAQ, per germline. The chain's CDR3 is CASSLMLGTGETQYF. CDR3 nucleotides: TGTGCCAGCAGCTTGATGCTAGGGACAGGAGAGACCCAGTACTTC. Combining the CDR3 with reference TRBV7-8 and TRBJ2-5 gives the whole variable domain GAGVSQSPRYKVAKRGQDVALRCDPISGHVSLFWYQQALGQGPEFLTYFQNEAQLDKSGLPSDRFFAERPEGSVSTLKIQRTQQEDSAVYLCASSLMLGTGETQYFGPGTRLLVL.

V and J are TRBV6-5 and TRBJ2-7, with a tentative D call TRBD2 (6 bases). CDR3 length: 16 residues. Germline CDR1 MNHEY, CDR2 SVGAGI. V lost 7 bases, J lost 6 bases, and 25 bases lay in between. The CDR3 DNA follows: TGTGCCAGCATCCCACCTGCGGGGTATCGTGGATTCGAGCAGTACTTC. Residues: CASIPPAGYRGFEQYF.

This clonotype has just a few counts. CDR3 DNA sequence: TGCAGTGCTACCTCTGGGGTGGGGGGTTTGGGGGAGCAGTACTTC. Translated: CSATSGVGGLGEQYF. The chain has TRBV20-1 and TRBJ2-7, with TRBD2 as a possible D gene (6 bases). Germline CDR1 reads DFQATT; CDR2 reads SNEGSKA (reference sequence). This CDR3 contains 15 residues. The V gene lost 4 bases and the J gene lost 7 bases, with 23 bases spanning the gap.

This clonotype has more than one count but fewer than ten. The chain recombines TRBV10-3 with TRBJ2-5; no definite D call. V was pared by 4 bases and J by 5 bases, with 14 bases between. CDR1 is ENHRY and CDR2 is SYGVKD in the germline V gene. The CDR3 extends over 14 amino acids. In DNA form, the CDR3 reads TGTGCCATCAGTGTTGAGTTGGAGATGGAGACCCAGTACTTC. Translation gives CAISVELEMETQYF.

Details on this clonotype: A much more abundant neighbour one base away suggests this may be a read error. The chain is built from TRBV7-9 and TRBJ2-5, with TRBD2 as a possible D gene (8 bases). CDR3 size: 15 residues. Germline CDR1 and CDR2: SEHNR and FQNEAQ (reference sequence). CDR3 loop: CASSPGTRGQEAQYF. CDR3 nucleotide sequence: TGTGCCAGCAGCCCCGGGACTAGGGGGCAAGAGGCCCAGTACTTC.

The chain combines TRBV6-1 with TRBJ1-2, with D unresolved. V was pared by 6 bases and J by 4 bases, with 18 bases between. In germline, CDR1 is MNHNS, CDR2 SASEGT. The CDR3 is 15 residues long. CDR3 DNA: TGTGCCAGCAGCTTCTCCGGGCATCCAATCTATGGCTACACCTTC. Its protein product is CASSFSGHPIYGYTF.

Ten or more counts support this clonotype. The V call is TRBV20-1, the J call TRBJ2-7; perhaps D is TRBD1 or TRBD2 (5 bases each). The CDR3 contains 10 residues. V lost 6 bases to trimming and J lost 6 bases, with 9 bases between them. Per the germline V gene, CDR1 is DFQATT and CDR2 is SNEGSKA (reference sequence). The CDR3 here is CSAGEGEQYF. CDR3 DNA sequence: TGCAGTGCGGGGGAAGGCGAGCAGTACTTC.

This clonotype appeared a few times. The chain couples TRBV20-1 to TRBJ2-7, with 8 bases identical to TRBD2. The ends lost 2 bases at V and 0 bases at J; junction bases unmatched: 12. The CDR3 is 17 residues long. CDR1 is DFQATT and CDR2 is SNEGSKA in the germline V gene (reference sequence). CDR3 in DNA: TGCAGTGCTAGATCGGGAGGGCAGACGTTTAGCTCCTACGAGCAGTACTTC. As protein: CSARSGGQTFSSYEQYF.

This chain links TRBV4-1 with TRBJ1-2; maybe TRBD1 (5 bases). The CDR3 contains 14 residues. Trimming shortened V by 1 base and J by 8 bases, and 14 bases separated the two germline ends. Per the germline V gene, CDR1 is MGHRA and CDR2 is YSYEKL. The CDR3 DNA follows: TGCGCCAGCAGCCAAGCGACAGTACCATCCGGCTACACCTTC. Protein product: CASSQATVPSGYTF.

This clonotype was seen ten or more times. The V call is TRBV15, the J call TRBJ1-4, with D possibly matching TRBD1 (6 bases). Germline V CDR1 and CDR2: LNHNV, YYDKDF (reference sequence). The CDR3 contains 15 residues. The germline V and J ends were trimmed by 5 bases and 7 bases, with 17 bases remaining between them. As DNA, the CDR3 is TGTGCCACCAGCGAGGGGGGCAGGGCGGGTGAAAAACTGTTTTTT. It translates to CATSEGGRAGEKLFF.

This clonotype was detected only a few times. The rearrangement joins TRBV20-1 to TRBJ1-1; tentatively, D is TRBD1 (6 bases). From germline, CDR1 is DFQATT and CDR2 SNEGSKA (reference sequence). The ends were cut back, 5 bases at V and 1 base at J, with 11 bases in the middle. The CDR3 spans 13 residues. In nucleotides, the CDR3 is TGCAGTGCTGAACAGGGTTGGAACACTGAAGCTTTCTTT. Its translation: CSAEQGWNTEAFF.

This clonotype was seen a handful of times. The J gene is TRBJ1-1, the V gene TRBV6-6; D is possibly TRBD1 (5 bases). Germline CDR1 MNHNY, CDR2 SVGAGI (reference sequence). CDR3 length equals 14 residues. V dropped 7 bases and J dropped 1 base, with 13 bases sitting between them. CDR3 DNA: TGTGCCAGCAACCCACGGGGCTCGAACACTGAAGCTTTCTTT. Its protein product is CASNPRGSNTEAFF.

In its sample, this clonotype was seen a few times. V gene TRBV29-1 combines with J gene TRBJ1-4; the D is unclear. Germline CDR1 SQVTM, CDR2 ANQGSEA. The CDR3 runs 13 residues. The CDR3 nucleotides read TGCACCCAGAATCAGGAATCAATGAAAAAACTGTTTTTT. The encoded protein is CTQNQESMKKLFF.

V usage is TRBV6-5 and J usage is TRBJ2-6; unclear D gene. The V end was cut by 2 bases, the J end by 3 bases, with 8 bases between. CDR3 length: 15 amino acids. The germline CDR1 and CDR2 sequences are MNHEY and SVGAGI. The CDR3 coding sequence is TGTGCCAGCAGTTACGGGGAAATTGGGGCCAACGTCCTGACTTTC. As protein: CASSYGEIGANVLTF.

The genes are TRBV5-1 and TRBJ1-6; weak D call: TRBD1 (6 bases). Germline V gene lookup returns CDR1 SGHRS and CDR2 YFSETQ. The CDR3 is 14 residues long. Trimming removed 3 bases from V and 7 bases from J, with 11 bases in between. Written as DNA, the CDR3 is TGCGCCAGCAGCTCATCCGGGACAAATTCACCCCTCCACTTT. It specifies CASSSSGTNSPLHF.